This is a list of T cell receptor beta chains from one sample in a study of cytomegalovirus exposure and HLA in healthy donors. Assay: immunoSEQ multiplex PCR; the TCRdb copy retains only in-frame clones and omits some. This table has fewer than 85,000 clones, under 80% appearing once. Sequenced: PBMCs. Source of these receptors: a man between 60 and 70 years old in good health and CMV-seropositive. CDR3s include the opening cysteine and the closing phenylalanine or tryptophan. The order of the fields is V gene, J gene, D gene, clone size, CDR3 protein, CDR3 DNA. A D gene is named only where the DNA matches it firmly. The size of a clone is reported for some rows only, either as once, few or many, or as a class for expanded clones.

v_gene: TRBV27
j_gene: TRBJ2-6
d_gene: -
abundance: -
CDR3aa: CASSLGAGVAGANVLTF
CDR3nt: TGTGCCAGCAGTTTGGGAGCCGGAGTAGCTGGGGCCAACGTCCTGACTTTC

v_gene: TRBV6-5
j_gene: TRBJ2-7
d_gene: -
abundance: -
CDR3aa: CASSYGQGTYEQYF
CDR3nt: TGTGCCAGCAGTTACGGTCAGGGGACCTACGAGCAGTACTTC

v_gene: TRBV27
j_gene: TRBJ1-1
d_gene: -
abundance: -
CDR3aa: CASSSRGTKDTEAFF
CDR3nt: TGTGCCAGCAGTTCAAGGGGGACGAAGGACACTGAAGCTTTCTTT

v_gene: TRBV13
j_gene: TRBJ2-1
d_gene: TRBD2
abundance: once
CDR3aa: CASSSNSGGNNEQFF
CDR3nt: TGTGCCAGCAGCTCCAACAGCGGGGGGAACAATGAGCAGTTCTTC

v_gene: TRBV6-5
j_gene: TRBJ1-1
d_gene: -
abundance: -
CDR3aa: CASSYGGEVTEAFF
CDR3nt: TGTGCCAGCAGTTACGGGGGCGAGGTCACTGAAGCTTTCTTT

v_gene: TRBV6-5
j_gene: TRBJ2-7
d_gene: TRBD1
abundance: -
CDR3aa: CASSYGGTGEFEQYF
CDR3nt: TGTGCCAGCAGTTACGGTGGGACAGGGGAATTCGAGCAGTACTTC

v_gene: TRBV15
j_gene: TRBJ2-1
d_gene: TRBD2
abundance: few
CDR3aa: CATSRGLAGGSSSYNEQFF
CDR3nt: TGTGCCACCAGCAGGGGCTTAGCGGGAGGGTCGAGCTCCTACAATGAGCAGTTCTTC

v_gene: TRBV7-9
j_gene: TRBJ2-5
d_gene: -
abundance: -
CDR3aa: CASSLVGVQETQYF
CDR3nt: TGTGCCAGCAGCTTAGTGGGCGTCCAAGAGACCCAGTACTTC

v_gene: TRBV6-1
j_gene: TRBJ2-5
d_gene: TRBD2
abundance: -
CDR3aa: CASSEFPGLAGGRETQYF
CDR3nt: TGTGCCAGCAGTGAATTTCCCGGACTAGCGGGCGGCAGGGAGACCCAGTACTTC

v_gene: TRBV28
j_gene: TRBJ2-6
d_gene: -
abundance: -
CDR3aa: CASTNSGANVLTF
CDR3nt: TGTGCCAGCACCAACTCTGGGGCCAACGTCCTGACTTTC

v_gene: TRBV9
j_gene: TRBJ2-2
d_gene: -
abundance: -
CDR3aa: CASSPRGRTNTGELFF
CDR3nt: TGTGCCAGCAGCCCCAGGGGCAGGACGAACACCGGGGAGCTGTTTTTT

v_gene: TRBV28
j_gene: TRBJ1-1
d_gene: TRBD1
abundance: -
CDR3aa: CASSLSGGVNTEAFF
CDR3nt: TGTGCCAGCAGTTTATCAGGGGGCGTGAACACTGAAGCTTTCTTT

v_gene: TRBV6-6
j_gene: TRBJ1-2
d_gene: -
abundance: -
CDR3aa: CASSSQGNYGYTF
CDR3nt: TGTGCCAGCAGTTCACAGGGTAACTATGGCTACACCTTC

v_gene: TRBV6-7
j_gene: TRBJ1-2
d_gene: -
abundance: few
CDR3aa: CASKGRGRDGYTF
CDR3nt: TGTGCCAGCAAAGGCAGGGGCAGAGATGGCTACACCTTC

v_gene: TRBV28
j_gene: TRBJ2-7
d_gene: TRBD2
abundance: -
CDR3aa: CASGPSGFGGVYEQYF
CDR3nt: TGTGCCAGCGGCCCAAGCGGGTTTGGGGGGGTCTACGAGCAGTACTTC

v_gene: TRBV6-1
j_gene: TRBJ1-5
d_gene: TRBD1
abundance: -
CDR3aa: CASSEFGTGFNQPQHF
CDR3nt: TGTGCCAGCAGTGAGTTCGGGACAGGGTTTAATCAGCCCCAGCATTTT

v_gene: TRBV29-1
j_gene: TRBJ2-1
d_gene: -
abundance: -
CDR3aa: CSADFPGGVEQFF
CDR3nt: TGCAGCGCGGATTTTCCCGGGGGTGTAGAGCAGTTCTTC

v_gene: TRBV18
j_gene: TRBJ2-1
d_gene: TRBD1
abundance: few
CDR3aa: CASSPPTGANEQFF
CDR3nt: TGTGCCAGCTCACCACCCACAGGGGCCAATGAGCAGTTCTTC

v_gene: TRBV4-3
j_gene: TRBJ1-2
d_gene: TRBD1
abundance: -
CDR3aa: CASSRYRGGGYTF
CDR3nt: TGCGCCAGCAGCCGTTACAGGGGCGGTGGCTACACCTTC

v_gene: TRBV7-8
j_gene: TRBJ2-1
d_gene: TRBD1
abundance: -
CDR3aa: CASSFKGTGGTDEQFF
CDR3nt: TGTGCCAGCAGCTTCAAGGGAACAGGGGGAACGGATGAGCAGTTCTTC

v_gene: TRBV5-4
j_gene: TRBJ1-2
d_gene: -
abundance: -
CDR3aa: CASSPLQGSYGYTF
CDR3nt: TGTGCCAGCAGCCCTCTCCAGGGTAGCTATGGCTACACCTTC

v_gene: TRBV29-1
j_gene: TRBJ1-2
d_gene: -
abundance: -
CDR3aa: CSVEDQTGPNYGYTF
CDR3nt: TGCAGCGTTGAAGATCAGACGGGTCCCAACTATGGCTACACCTTC

v_gene: TRBV6-1
j_gene: TRBJ1-6
d_gene: -
abundance: few
CDR3aa: CASSWTDDNSPLHF
CDR3nt: TGTGCCAGCAGTTGGACAGACGATAATTCACCCCTCCACTTT

v_gene: TRBV6-5
j_gene: TRBJ1-3
d_gene: TRBD1
abundance: few
CDR3aa: CASNTGVSGNTIYF
CDR3nt: TGTGCCAGCAACACAGGGGTCTCTGGAAACACCATATATTTT

v_gene: TRBV6-1
j_gene: TRBJ2-1
d_gene: -
abundance: once
CDR3aa: CASQNPDSYNEQFF
CDR3nt: TGTGCCAGCCAGAACCCGGACAGTTACAATGAGCAGTTCTTC

v_gene: TRBV27
j_gene: TRBJ1-5
d_gene: -
abundance: -
CDR3aa: CASGYQPQHF
CDR3nt: TGTGCCAGCGGCTATCAGCCCCAGCATTTT

v_gene: TRBV28
j_gene: TRBJ2-1
d_gene: TRBD2
abundance: -
CDR3aa: CASSPRSGRPGNEQFF
CDR3nt: TGTGCCAGCAGCCCCCGTAGCGGGAGGCCGGGCAATGAGCAGTTCTTC

v_gene: TRBV19
j_gene: TRBJ2-3
d_gene: -
abundance: -
CDR3aa: CASSIRLELLYSTDTQYF
CDR3nt: TGTGCCAGTAGTATTCGTCTGGAGCTATTGTACAGCACAGATACGCAGTATTTT

v_gene: TRBV19
j_gene: TRBJ1-1
d_gene: -
abundance: -
CDR3aa: CATEGRVTEAFF
CDR3nt: TGTGCCACCGAGGGTCGGGTCACTGAAGCTTTCTTT

v_gene: TRBV10-3
j_gene: TRBJ1-2
d_gene: TRBD1
abundance: -
CDR3aa: CAISRTGGFYGYTF
CDR3nt: TGTGCCATCAGTCGGACAGGGGGCTTCTATGGCTACACCTTC